These T cell receptor beta chains were read from a single sample in a study of radiation and T cells in renal cell carcinoma. The assay was immunoSEQ multiplex PCR, and TCRdb's table has in-frame clones only and misses some. The sample contains approximately 14,000 clones, approximately 54% of which appear only once. The sequencing used tumor tissue, collected from a patient whose treatment was nephrectomy without radiotherapy. These TCRs come from a man aged 45-65 years with renal cell carcinoma. CDR3s leave out the opening cysteine and the closing phenylalanine or tryptophan.

v_call cdr3_aa
TRBV5-4 ASSLGRTGNYEQY
TRBV25-1 ASFTRGLIGSYNEQF
TRBV4-1 ASSQDSWGAGNTIY
TRBV6-1 ASSEASTARPNEQF
TRBV7-9 ASSLDIYEGTEAF
TRBV7-2 ASSLAGLASDEQY
TRBV5-1 ASGGGGQGEKLF
TRBV10-3 AISESWTSYPFGYT
TRBV4-1 ASSQDLTGQPGFGVYT
TRBV5-5 ASSPRVSLDQPQH
TRBV29-1 SVVKQETQY
TRBV27 ASSPIGQAQPQH
TRBV19 ASSIGAGSQPQH
TRBV20-1 SAGDTDTQY
TRBV19 ASSRRVGNTGELF
TRBV19 ASSTDRDRGLNTEAF
TRBV5-1 ASSSTSGGGTDTQY
TRBV7-2 ASSLGGRAGINYGYT
TRBV5-1 ASSPGVQGNNQPQH
TRBV6-6 ASSFPGTGTEAF
TRBV27 ASSLGSSGEYYNEQF
TRBV5-8 AIHEDISYEQY
TRBV7-9 ASSPLRNSPQH
TRBV7-6 ASSRNPGGGYGYT
TRBV2 ASRDRERSEKLF
TRBV19 ASRAGSATNEKLF
TRBV27 ASSDSPGQGKYEQY